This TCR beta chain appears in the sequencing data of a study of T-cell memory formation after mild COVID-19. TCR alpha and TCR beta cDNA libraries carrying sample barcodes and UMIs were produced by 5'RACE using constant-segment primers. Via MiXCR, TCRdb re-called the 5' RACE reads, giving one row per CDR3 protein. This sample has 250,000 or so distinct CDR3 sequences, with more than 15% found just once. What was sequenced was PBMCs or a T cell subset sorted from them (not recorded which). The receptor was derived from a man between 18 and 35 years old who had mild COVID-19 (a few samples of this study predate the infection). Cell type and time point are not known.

CDR3: CASSSTGGFQYF. The CDR3 DNA is TGTGCCAGCAGCTCCACTGGGGGGTTCCAGTACTTC. This chain joins TRBV7-6 and TRBJ2-5, with D possibly being TRBD2 (6 bases). V was clipped by 4 bases and J by 10 bases, with 13 bases between them. This CDR3 is 12 amino acids long. Germline-derived CDR1 and CDR2 are SGHVS and FNYEAQ.